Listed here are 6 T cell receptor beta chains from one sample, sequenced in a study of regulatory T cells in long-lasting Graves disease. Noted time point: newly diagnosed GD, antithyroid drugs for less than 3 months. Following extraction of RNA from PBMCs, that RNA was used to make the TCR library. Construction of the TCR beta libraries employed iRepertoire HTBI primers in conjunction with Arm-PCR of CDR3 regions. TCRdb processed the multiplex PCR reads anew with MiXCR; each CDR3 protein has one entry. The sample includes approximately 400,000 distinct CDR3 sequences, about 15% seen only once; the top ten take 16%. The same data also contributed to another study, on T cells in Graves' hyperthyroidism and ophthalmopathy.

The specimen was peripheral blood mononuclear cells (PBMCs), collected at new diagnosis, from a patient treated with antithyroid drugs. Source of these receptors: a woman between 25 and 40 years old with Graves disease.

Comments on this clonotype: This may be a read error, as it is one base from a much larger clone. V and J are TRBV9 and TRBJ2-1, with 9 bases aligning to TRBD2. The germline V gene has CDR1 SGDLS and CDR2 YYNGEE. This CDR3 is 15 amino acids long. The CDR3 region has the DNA TGTGCCGGCAGCGTAGTAGCGGGAGCTTACAATGAGCAGTTCTTC. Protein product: CAGSVVAGAYNEQFF.

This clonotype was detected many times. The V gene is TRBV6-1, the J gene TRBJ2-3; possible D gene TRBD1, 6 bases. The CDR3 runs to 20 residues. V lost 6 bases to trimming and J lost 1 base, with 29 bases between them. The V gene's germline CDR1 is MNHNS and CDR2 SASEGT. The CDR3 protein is CASRAKQGPAAPAGTDTQYF. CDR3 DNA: TGTGCCAGCAGGGCGAAACAGGGCCCGGCAGCGCCCGCCGGCACAGATACGCAGTATTTT.

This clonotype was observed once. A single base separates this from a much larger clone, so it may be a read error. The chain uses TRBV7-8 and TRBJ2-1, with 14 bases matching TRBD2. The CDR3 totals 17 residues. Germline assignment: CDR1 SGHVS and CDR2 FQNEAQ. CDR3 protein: CASSWGTSGSSYNEQSF. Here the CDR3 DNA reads TGTGCCAGCAGCTGGGGGACTAGCGGGAGCTCCTACAATGAGCAGTCCTTC.

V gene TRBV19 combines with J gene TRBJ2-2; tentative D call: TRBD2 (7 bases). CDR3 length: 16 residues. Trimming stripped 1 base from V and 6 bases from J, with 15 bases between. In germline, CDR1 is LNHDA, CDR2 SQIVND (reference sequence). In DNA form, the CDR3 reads TGTGCCAGTAGTATAGGCGGGGGCAAGGGGCCCGGGGAGCTGTTTTTT. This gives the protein CASSIGGGKGPGELFF.

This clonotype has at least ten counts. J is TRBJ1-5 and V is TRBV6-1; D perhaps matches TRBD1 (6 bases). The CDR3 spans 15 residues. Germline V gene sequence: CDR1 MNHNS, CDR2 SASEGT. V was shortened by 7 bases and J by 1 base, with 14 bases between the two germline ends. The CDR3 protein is CASIEGQGSNQPQHF. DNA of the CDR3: TGTGCCAGCATCGAGGGGCAGGGGAGCAATCAGCCCCAGCATTTT.

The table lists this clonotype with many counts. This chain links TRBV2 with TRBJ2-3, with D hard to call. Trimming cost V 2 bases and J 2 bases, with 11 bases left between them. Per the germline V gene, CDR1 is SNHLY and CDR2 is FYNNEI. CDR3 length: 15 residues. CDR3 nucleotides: TGTGCCAGCAGTGAAACGCCAGCCCACACAGATACGCAGTATTTT. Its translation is CASSETPAHTDTQYF. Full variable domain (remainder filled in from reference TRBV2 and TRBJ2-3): EPEVTQTPSHQVTQMGQEVILRCVPISNHLYFYWYRQILGQKVEFLVSFYNNEISEKSEIFDDQFSVERPDGSNFTLKIRSTKLEDSAMYFCASSETPAHTDTQYFGPGTRLTVL.